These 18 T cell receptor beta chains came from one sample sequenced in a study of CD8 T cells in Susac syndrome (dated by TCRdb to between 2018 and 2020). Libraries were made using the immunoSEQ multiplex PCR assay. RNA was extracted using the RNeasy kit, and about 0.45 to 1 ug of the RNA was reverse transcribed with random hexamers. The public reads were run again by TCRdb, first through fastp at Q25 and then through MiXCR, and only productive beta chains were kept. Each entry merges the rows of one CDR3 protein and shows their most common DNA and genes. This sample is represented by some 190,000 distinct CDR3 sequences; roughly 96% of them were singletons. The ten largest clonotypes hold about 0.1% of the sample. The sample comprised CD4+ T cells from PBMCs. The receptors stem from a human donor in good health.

The CDR3 nucleotides read TGCAGTGCTAGACAGACCTTCAATCAGCCCCAGCATTTT. Translating gives CSARQTFNQPQHF. The rearrangement links TRBV20-1 to TRBJ1-5; no reliable D call. Trimming stripped 2 bases from V and 3 bases from J, with 8 bases between. The CDR3 spans 13 residues. CDR1 is DFQATT, CDR2 SNEGSKA, per germline (reference sequence).

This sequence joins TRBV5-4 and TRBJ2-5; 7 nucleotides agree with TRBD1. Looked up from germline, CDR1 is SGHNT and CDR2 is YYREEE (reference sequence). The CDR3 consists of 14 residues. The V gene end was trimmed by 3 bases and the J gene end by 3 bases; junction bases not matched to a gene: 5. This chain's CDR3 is CASSSSGTEETQYF. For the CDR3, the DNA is TGTGCCAGCAGCTCCTCCGGGACAGAAGAGACCCAGTACTTC.

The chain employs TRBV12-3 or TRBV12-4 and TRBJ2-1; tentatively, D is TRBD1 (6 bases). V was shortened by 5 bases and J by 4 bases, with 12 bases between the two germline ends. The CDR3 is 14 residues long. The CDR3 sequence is CASSPRTEYNEQFF. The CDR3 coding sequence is TGTGCCAGCAGTCCTAGGACAGAGTACAATGAGCAGTTCTTC.

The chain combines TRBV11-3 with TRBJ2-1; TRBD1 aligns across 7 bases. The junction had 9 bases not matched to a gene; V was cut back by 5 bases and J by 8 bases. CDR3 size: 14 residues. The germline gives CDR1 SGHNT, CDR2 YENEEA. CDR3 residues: CASSPEGAIDEQFF. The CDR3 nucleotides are TGTGCCAGCAGCCCCGAGGGGGCTATCGATGAGCAGTTCTTC.

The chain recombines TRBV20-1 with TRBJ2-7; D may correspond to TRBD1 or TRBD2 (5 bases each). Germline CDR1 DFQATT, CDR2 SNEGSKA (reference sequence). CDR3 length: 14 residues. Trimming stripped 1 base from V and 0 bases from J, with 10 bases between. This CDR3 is CSARGGTVSYEQYF. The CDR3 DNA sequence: TGCAGTGCTAGAGGAGGGACGGTCTCCTACGAGCAGTACTTC.

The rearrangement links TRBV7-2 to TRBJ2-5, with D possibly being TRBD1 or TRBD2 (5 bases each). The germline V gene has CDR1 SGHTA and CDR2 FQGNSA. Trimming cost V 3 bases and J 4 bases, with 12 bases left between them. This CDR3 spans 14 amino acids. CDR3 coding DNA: TGTGCCAGCAGCTTTCAAGGGACGGGAGAGACCCAGTACTTC. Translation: CASSFQGTGETQYF.

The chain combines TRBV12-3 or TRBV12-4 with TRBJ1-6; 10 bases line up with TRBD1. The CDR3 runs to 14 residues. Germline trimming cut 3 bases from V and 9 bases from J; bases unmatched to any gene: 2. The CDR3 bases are TGTGCCAGCAGTTTGGGACAGGGGCTTTCACCCCTCCACTTT. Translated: CASSLGQGLSPLHF.

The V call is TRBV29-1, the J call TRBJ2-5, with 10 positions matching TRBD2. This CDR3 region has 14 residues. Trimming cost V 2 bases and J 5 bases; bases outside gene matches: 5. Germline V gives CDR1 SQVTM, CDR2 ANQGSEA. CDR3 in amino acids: CSVERAGGPETQYF. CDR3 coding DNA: TGCAGCGTTGAACGAGCGGGAGGGCCGGAGACCCAGTACTTC. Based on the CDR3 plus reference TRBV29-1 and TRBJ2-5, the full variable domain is SAVISQKPSRDICQRGTSLTIQCQVDSQVTMMFWYRQQPGQSLTLIATANQGSEATYESGFVIDKFPISRPNLTFSTLTVSNMSPEDSSIYLCSVERAGGPETQYFGPGTRLLVL.

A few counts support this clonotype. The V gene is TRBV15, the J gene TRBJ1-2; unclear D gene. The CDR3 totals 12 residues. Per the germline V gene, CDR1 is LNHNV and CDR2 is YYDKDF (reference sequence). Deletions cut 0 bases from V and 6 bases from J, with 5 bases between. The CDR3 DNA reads TGTGCCACCAGCAGAGATCGGGATGGCTACACCTTC. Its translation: CATSRDRDGYTF.

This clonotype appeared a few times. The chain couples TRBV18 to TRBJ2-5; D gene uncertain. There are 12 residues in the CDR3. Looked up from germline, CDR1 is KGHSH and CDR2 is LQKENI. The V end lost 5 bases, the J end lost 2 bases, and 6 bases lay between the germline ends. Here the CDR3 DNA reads TGTGCCAGCTCAGGGCCGCAAGAGACCCAGTACTTC. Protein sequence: CASSGPQETQYF. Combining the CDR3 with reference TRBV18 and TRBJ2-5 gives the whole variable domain NAGVMQNPRHLVRRRGQEARLRCSPMKGHSHVYWYRQLPEEGLKFMVYLQKENIIDESGMPKERFSAEFPKEGPSILRIQQVVRGDSAAYFCASSGPQETQYFGPGTRLLVL.

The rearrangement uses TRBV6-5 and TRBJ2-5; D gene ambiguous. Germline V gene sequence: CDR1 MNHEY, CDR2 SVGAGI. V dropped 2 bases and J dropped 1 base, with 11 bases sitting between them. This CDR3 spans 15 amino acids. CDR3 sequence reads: CASSYGPGPQETQYF. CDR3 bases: TGTGCCAGCAGTTACGGGCCGGGTCCCCAAGAGACCCAGTACTTC.

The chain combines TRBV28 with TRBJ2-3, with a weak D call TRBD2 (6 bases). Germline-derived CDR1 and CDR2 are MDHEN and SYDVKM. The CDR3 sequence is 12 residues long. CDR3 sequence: CAWAGFTDTQYF. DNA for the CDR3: TGTGCATGGGCGGGGTTCACAGATACGCAGTATTTT.

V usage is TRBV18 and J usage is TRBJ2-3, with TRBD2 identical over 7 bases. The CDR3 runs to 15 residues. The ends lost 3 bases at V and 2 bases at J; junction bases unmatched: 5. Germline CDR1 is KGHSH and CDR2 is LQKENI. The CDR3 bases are TGTGCCAGCTCACCGGGGGGGACTCACACAGATACGCAGTATTTT. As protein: CASSPGGTHTDTQYF.

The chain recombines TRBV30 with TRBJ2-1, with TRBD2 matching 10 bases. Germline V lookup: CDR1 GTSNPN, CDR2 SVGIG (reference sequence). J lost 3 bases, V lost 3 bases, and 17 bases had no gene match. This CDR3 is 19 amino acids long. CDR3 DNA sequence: TGTGCCTGGAGGGGCGGGCTAGCGGGAGAACGATTGAGCTACAATGAGCAGTTCTTC. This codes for CAWRGGLAGERLSYNEQFF.

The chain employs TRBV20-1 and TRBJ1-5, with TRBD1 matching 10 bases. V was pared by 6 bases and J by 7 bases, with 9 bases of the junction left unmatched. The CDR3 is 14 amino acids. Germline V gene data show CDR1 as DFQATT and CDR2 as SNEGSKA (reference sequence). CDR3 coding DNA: TGCAGTGCCAAAGGGGGGACAGGGGCCCAGCCCCAGCATTTT. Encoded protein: CSAKGGTGAQPQHF.

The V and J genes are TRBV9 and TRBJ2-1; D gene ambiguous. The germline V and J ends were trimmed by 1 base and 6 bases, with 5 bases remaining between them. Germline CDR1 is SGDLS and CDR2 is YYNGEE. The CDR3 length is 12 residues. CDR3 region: CASSVNLNEQFF. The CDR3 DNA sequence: TGTGCCAGCAGCGTAAACCTCAATGAGCAGTTCTTC.

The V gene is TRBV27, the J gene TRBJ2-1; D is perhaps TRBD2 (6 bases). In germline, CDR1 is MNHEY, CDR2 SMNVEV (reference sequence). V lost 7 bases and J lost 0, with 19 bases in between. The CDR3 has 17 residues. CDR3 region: CASNTDWGGHSYNEQFF. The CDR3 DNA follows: TGTGCCAGCAACACGGACTGGGGAGGCCACTCCTACAATGAGCAGTTCTTC.

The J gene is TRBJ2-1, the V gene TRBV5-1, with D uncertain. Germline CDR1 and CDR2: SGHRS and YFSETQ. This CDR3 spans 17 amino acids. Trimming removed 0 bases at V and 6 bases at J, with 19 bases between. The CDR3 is CASSLEGLAVPANEQFF. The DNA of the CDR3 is TGCGCCAGCAGCTTGGAGGGCCTCGCCGTCCCCGCCAATGAGCAGTTCTTC.